A selection of T cell receptor beta chains follows, all from one sample in a study of shared clonotypes between healthy human individuals. Generated by immunoSEQ multiplex PCR, the TCRdb table keeps only in-frame clones and is missing some. The table has over 2 million clones, 80% to 95% seen once; the top ten hold roughly 0.34%. Specimen: naive CD4+ T cells from PBMCs. The receptors stem from a man between 18 and 35 years old in good health. Some clones in this sample may be carry-over from other donors' samples. Both conserved end residues are part of each CDR3. D genes are given only for firm matches. The size entry is marked missing in some rows and otherwise reads once, few, many or a size class.

>few|11|NA|TRBV28|TRBJ2-5
TGTGCCAGCAGTACCGAAGAGACCCAGTACTTC
CASSTEETQYF
>NA|12|NA|TRBV27|TRBJ2-6
TGTGCCAGCCGCACAGGGGCCAACGTCCTGACTTTC
CASRTGANVLTF
>NA|18|NA|TRBV27|TRBJ1-2
TGTGCCAGCAGTCCCCGTGGGGGGCAGACTACTACGAACTATGGCTACACCTTC
CASSPRGGQTTTNYGYTF
>NA|14|TRBD2|TRBV2|TRBJ2-2
TGTGCCAGCATCCCGGGCGGGAGCACCGGGGAGCTGTTTTTT
CASIPGGSTGELFF
>NA|11|NA|TRBV30|TRBJ2-7
TGTGCCTGGAGGGGGGGGCCCGAGCAGTACTTC
CAWRGGPEQYF
>NA|17|NA|TRBV7-2|TRBJ1-1
TGTGCCAGCAGCTTATACGGGGGGGCCCTCATGAACACTGAAGCTTTCTTT
CASSLYGGALMNTEAFF
>NA|16|TRBD1|TRBV19|TRBJ1-5
TGTGCCAGTAGTTCAGTACCGGGACAGGGGAATCAGCCCCAGCATTTT
CASSSVPGQGNQPQHF
>once|15|NA|TRBV7-2|TRBJ2-6
TGTGCCAGCAGCTTAGCGACAGCTGGGGCCAACGTCCTGACTTTC
CASSLATAGANVLTF
>NA|13|NA|TRBV28|TRBJ1-4
TGTGCCAGCCTAACAGGGAATAATGAAAAACTGTTTTTT
CASLTGNNEKLFF
>NA|14|NA|TRBV7-3|TRBJ2-2
TGTGCCAGCAGCTTAACCCCTGGGCCCGGGGAGCTGTTTTTT
CASSLTPGPGELFF
>NA|12|TRBD1|TRBV28|TRBJ1-1
TGTGCCAGCAGTTCCAGACAGGGGAGAGCTTTCTTT
CASSSRQGRAFF
>NA|13|TRBD1|TRBV11-3|TRBJ2-3
TGTGCCAGCAGCTCCGGACAGGCAGATACGCAGTATTTT
CASSSGQADTQYF
>NA|15|NA|TRBV6-1|TRBJ2-7
TGTGCCAGCAGTGAAGCGCCACACCATCGGGGCGAGCAGTACTTC
CASSEAPHHRGEQYF
>NA|15|NA|TRBV7-3|TRBJ2-7
TGTGCCAGCAGCTTAGGGCCAGGGGGGAACTACGAGCAGTACTTC
CASSLGPGGNYEQYF
>once|18|TRBD2|TRBV4-1|TRBJ2-1
TGCGCCAGCAGCCAGGGGGAGATAGCGGGAGCTGGCGACAATGAGCAGTTCTTC
CASSQGEIAGAGDNEQFF
>NA|16|TRBD2|TRBV19|TRBJ2-7
TGTGCCAGTAGTCCGCGGACTAGCGGGAGATCCTACGAGCAGTACTTC
CASSPRTSGRSYEQYF
>NA|15|NA|TRBV25-1|TRBJ1-2
TGTGCCAGCAGTGAACCCAACAGAGCCTGGGGAGGCTACACCTTC
CASSEPNRAWGGYTF
>NA|16|NA|TRBV9|TRBJ1-2
TGTGCCAGCAGCACGGACCTCTCGGAGAGAAACTATGGCTACACCTTC
CASSTDLSERNYGYTF